A single sample is the source of the 6 T cell receptor beta chains below, sequenced in a study of CD8+ T cells in alopecia areata. Sequencing used cDNA as its template, made by extracting RNA and reverse transcribing it. Using immunoSEQ multiplex PCR, the repertoire was profiled, and TCRdb retains in-frame clones only, with some absent. The table lists 90,000 to 120,000 clones, 45% to 70% of them singletons. The sequenced sample consisted of CD8+ T cells sorted from blood. The receptors shown here come from a human donor in good health.

The chain has TRBV15 and TRBJ2-2; weak D call: TRBD1 (5 bases). V shed 0 bases and J shed 4 bases, with 9 bases lying between them. The V gene's germline CDR1 is LNHNV and CDR2 YYDKDF (reference sequence). There are 15 residues in the CDR3. The DNA for the CDR3 is TGTGCCACCAGCAGAGATCAGCAGGGCACCGGGGAGCTGTTTTTT. Its translation is CATSRDQQGTGELFF. Full variable domain (rest looked up from reference TRBV15 and TRBJ2-2): DAMVIQNPRYQVTQFGKPVTLSCSQTLNHNVMYWYQQKSSQAPKLLFHYYDKDFNNEADTPDNFQSRRPNTSFCFLDIRSPGLGDTAMYLCATSRDQQGTGELFFGEGSRLTVL.

This clone was seen a few times. The chain recombines TRBV29-1 with TRBJ2-4; D gene uncertain. Germline V lookup: CDR1 SQVTM, CDR2 ANQGSEA. Trimming pared 0 bases from V and 0 bases from J, leaving 18 bases between. The length of the CDR3 is 18 residues. The DNA of the CDR3 is TGCAGCGTTGAAGATAAGGAACAGAGACCCCTAGCCAAAAACATTCAGTACTTC. It codes for CSVEDKEQRPLAKNIQYF.

The J gene is TRBJ2-2, the V gene TRBV27; 13 positions agree with TRBD2. Germline assignment: CDR1 MNHEY and CDR2 SMNVEV (reference sequence). The CDR3 extends over 16 amino acids. The V gene end was trimmed by 10 bases and the J gene end by 6 bases; junction bases not matched to a gene: 11. For the CDR3, the DNA is TGTGCCACCCGGATAGGAGGACTAGCGGGGGCCGGGGAGCTGTTTTTT. The encoded protein is CATRIGGLAGAGELFF.

This clone was observed a handful of times. The chain couples TRBV4-1 to TRBJ2-6; TRBD2 is a possible D gene (5 bases). Germline CDR1 reads MGHRA; CDR2 reads YSYEKL. The CDR3 runs 16 residues. Deletions cut 0 bases from V and 0 bases from J, with 6 bases between. The CDR3 nucleotides are TGCGCCAGCAGCCAAGATGGGAGCTCTGGGGCCAACGTCCTGACTTTC. As protein: CASSQDGSSGANVLTF.

This chain connects TRBV7-9 to TRBJ2-5; D uncertain. Trimming took off 11 bases at V and 3 bases at J, with 16 bases between the two ends. The CDR3 sequence is 13 residues long. From germline, CDR1 is SEHNR and CDR2 FQNEAQ (reference sequence). The CDR3 region is CAGCSGVEETQYF. The CDR3 bases are TGTGCCGGCTGTTCTGGGGTGGAAGAGACCCAGTACTTC.

A remark on this clone: A read error may explain this, as a much larger clone is one base away. CDR3 amino acids: CASSLGVQPQHF. The CDR3 region has the DNA TGTGCCAGCAGCTTAGGCGTTCAGCCCCAGCATTTT. V is TRBV13 and J is TRBJ1-5; no clear D. CDR3 length: 12 residues. V lost 0 bases, J lost 6 bases, and 3 bases lay in between. From germline, CDR1 is PRHDT and CDR2 FYEKMQ (reference sequence).